Following are 6 T cell receptor beta chains from one sample sequenced in a study of sequential checkpoint blockade in melanoma. Stated treatment: randomized to nivolumab then ipilimumab (arm A) or the reverse (arm B). The repertoire was sequenced with immunoSEQ multiplex PCR; TCRdb's copy has only in-frame clones and lacks some. The table shows fewer than 20,000 clones, with 50% to 65% occurring only once. Sequenced here: CD8+ T cells sorted from blood (inferred from file names), sampled from a patient given nivolumab and ipilimumab in sequence. Source of these receptors: a human donor with melanoma.

The rearrangement joins TRBV14 to TRBJ2-5; perhaps TRBD2 as D (6 bases). Germline CDR1 reads SGHDN; CDR2 reads FVKESK. V lost 0 bases, J lost 2 bases, and 19 bases lay in between. CDR3 length equals 18 residues. The CDR3 is CASSQDVGIGGMQETQYF. In DNA form, the CDR3 reads TGTGCCAGCAGCCAAGATGTTGGGATCGGGGGTATGCAAGAGACCCAGTACTTC.

V gene TRBV9 combines with J gene TRBJ2-7; TRBD1 matches at 7 bases. The CDR3 consists of 16 residues. V was pared by 4 bases and J by 7 bases, with 17 bases of the junction left unmatched. CDR1 SGDLS and CDR2 YYNGEE come from the germline V gene. CDR3 DNA sequence: TGTGCCAGCAGCCCATATGGTGGGACAGATCTTGGAGAGCAGTACTTC. This gives the protein CASSPYGGTDLGEQYF.

V usage is TRBV28 and J usage is TRBJ1-2; tentatively, D is TRBD1 (6 bases). The CDR3 spans 17 residues. Trimming removed 5 bases from V and 2 bases from J, with 21 bases in between. Germline V gene sequence: CDR1 MDHEN, CDR2 SYDVKM. Written as DNA, the CDR3 is TGTGCCAGCAGTACAACTCACACAGGGCCGGAAAACTATGGCTACACCTTC. This encodes CASSTTHTGPENYGYTF.

This clone was detected a few times. The chain recombines TRBV5-1 with TRBJ2-7; D might be TRBD1 (5 bases). The germline V gene encodes CDR1 SGHRS and CDR2 YFSETQ. The V end lost 5 bases, the J end lost 4 bases, and 10 bases lay between the germline ends. The CDR3 spans 12 residues. The CDR3 sequence: CASSSQGYEQYF. CDR3 bases: TGCGCCAGCAGTTCTCAGGGTTACGAGCAGTACTTC.

The rearrangement uses TRBV28 and TRBJ1-5, with a possible D match to TRBD1 (6 bases). The germline V gene encodes CDR1 MDHEN and CDR2 SYDVKM. CDR3 size: 17 residues. V lost 3 bases and J 2 bases, leaving 17 bases between the germline ends. The CDR3 region has the DNA TGTGCCAGCAGTTTCCTTTTACAGGGCGGTGGCAATCAGCCCCAGCATTTT. As protein: CASSFLLQGGGNQPQHF. The variable domain in full, with the rest retrieved from reference TRBV28 and TRBJ1-5, is DVKVTQSSRYLVKRTGEKVFLECVQDMDHENMFWYRQDPGLGLRLIYFSYDVKMKEKGDIPEGYSVSREKKERFSLILESASTNQTSMYLCASSFLLQGGGNQPQHFGDGTRLSIL.

The chain joins TRBV5-3 to TRBJ1-2; TRBD1 agrees at 7 bases. TRBV5-3 falls under the ORF class, with uncertain function. The CDR3 is 14 residues long. The V gene end was trimmed by 8 bases and the J gene end by 7 bases; junction bases not matched to a gene: 14. CDR3 nucleotide sequence: TGTGCCAGCACCCGTTCTGACAGGGTCCGTGGCTACACCTTC. This codes for CASTRSDRVRGYTF.